This entry concerns a single T cell receptor beta chain. Its target is unknown. The CDR3 totals 15 residues. The ends were cut back, 3 bases at V and 7 bases at J, with 13 bases in the middle. Germline V CDR1 and CDR2: KGHSH, LQKENI. The data derive from a study of identical twins. MiXCR, applied by TCRdb to the 5' RACE reads, yields one record per CDR3 protein. In the table there are roughly 1,500,000 distinct CDR3 sequences, more than 30% of which are singletons. Study observations and caveats: Out-of-frame alpha sequences that twins shared showed excess low generation probability. Zero-insertion analyses could be partly confounded by invariant MAIT and iNKT cells. A cross-sectional statistical analysis, not follow-up of the same donors, supported the conclusions.

This sequence joins TRBV18 and TRBJ1-6; D may be TRBD1 (5 bases). The TCR comes from a newborn girl in good health. The sequencing input was cord blood. The CDR3: CASSPGGAPNSPLHF. Here the CDR3 DNA reads TGTGCCAGCTCACCGGGAGGGGCCCCGAATTCACCCCTCCACTTT.